This TCR beta chain originates from a study of cytomegalovirus exposure and HLA in healthy donors. Study context: Roughly 80 million unique TCRs from HLA-typed donors made up an early data release. Study conclusions and caveats: TCR association rates varied by HLA locus in a later analysis, with DRB1 highest and HLA-C lowest. Later analysis showed most CMV-associated TCR beta chains appearing HLA-restricted.

The germline CDR1 and CDR2 sequences are SEHNR and FQNEAQ (reference sequence). The CDR3 has 13 amino acids. V lost 5 bases, J lost 1 base, and 9 bases lay in between. Vbeta (60) and Jbeta (13) primers were used in the PCR. Profiling relied on immunoSEQ multiplex PCR, and the TCRdb table lists in-frame clones only, not all of them. The sample has under 200,000 clones, roughly 74% seen once. As regards this clone: Its specificity is unknown.

Sequences were obtained from PBMCs. The rearrangement joins TRBV7-9 to TRBJ2-7; D gene uncertain. This clonotype originated in a woman aged 25-40 years in good health and CMV-seronegative. The CDR3 nucleotides read TGTGCCAGCAGCCGCGACTTTTCCTACGAGCAGTACTTC. Translated, it gives CASSRDFSYEQYF.